This TCR beta chain was retrieved from a study of post-analysis software for immune sequencing data. Study overall: The disease courses covered relapsing-remitting, secondary progressive and progressive-relapsing multiple sclerosis. General study points: The normalized Chao1 diversity of multiple sclerosis patients was significantly lower than that of controls. About 5 TRBV segments were significantly more frequent in patients than in controls. TRBV5-6, TRBV5-1 and TRBV20-1 were among these segments.

Of note for this clonotype: Its target is not known.

Germline V lookup: CDR1 KGHSH, CDR2 LQKENI. J lost 7 bases, V lost 2 bases, and 5 bases had no gene match. This CDR3 has 14 amino acids. Unique molecular identifiers featured in each of the TCR beta cDNA libraries. One entry per CDR3 protein results from TCRdb running MiXCR on the PCR reads. Among hundreds of thousands of distinct CDR3 sequences listed, approximately 39% were seen once. The sequencing sample was made of blood. This TCR was recovered from a girl aged 2 to 9 with multiple sclerosis. J is TRBJ1-5 and V is TRBV18; 7 bases fit TRBD1. In nucleotides, the CDR3 is TGTGCCAGCTCACCAGGGACAGTAGGCCAGCCCCAGCATTTT. Its protein product is CASSPGTVGQPQHF.